Presented here are 17 T cell receptor beta chains from one specimen sequenced in a study of Ad26.COV2.S vaccination and SARS-CoV-2 variants. Some clones are missing from TCRdb's copy, which holds only in-frame ones; the method was immunoSEQ multiplex PCR. Of some 290,000 clones in the sample, 85% to 90% were seen once. This sample's treatment: around 19 received Ad26.COV2.S at low or high dose, single or two shots; a few received placebo; per-sample allocation not given. Samples analyzed were those drawn on day 63 after the first vaccine or placebo injection. Here the sequenced sample was peripheral blood, taken in a trial of Ad26.COV2.S vaccine versus placebo. The receptors come from a person aged 18-60 years who received the Ad26.COV2.S COVID-19 vaccine or a placebo.

J is TRBJ1-1 and V is TRBV5-1; a weak D match, TRBD1 (5 bases). Germline V gene sequence: CDR1 SGHRS, CDR2 YFSETQ. This CDR3 spans 15 amino acids. Trimming removed 4 bases at V and 1 base at J, with 14 bases between. DNA for the CDR3: TGCGCCAGCAGCAGACTGCAGGGTGCGAACACTGAAGCTTTCTTT. Translation gives CASSRLQGANTEAFF.

V usage is TRBV18 and J usage is TRBJ2-3; D remains unclear. The V end was cut by 6 bases, the J end by 2 bases, with 6 bases between. Germline V gene sequence: CDR1 KGHSH, CDR2 LQKENI. The CDR3 covers 12 residues. CDR3 DNA: TGTGCCAGCTCTCAATACACAGATACGCAGTATTTT. This sequence encodes CASSQYTDTQYF.

This clone has just a few counts. V gene TRBV21-1 combines with J gene TRBJ2-7; the table assigns TRBD1, which was not confirmed against the DNA. TRBV21-1 has pseudogene status. CDR3 length: 14 amino acids. CDR3 protein: CAIYGAGASYEQYF. CDR3 coding DNA: TGTGCCATCTATGGGGCAGGCGCCTCCTACGAGCAGTACTTC.

V usage is TRBV29-1 and J usage is TRBJ2-3; possibly TRBD1 or TRBD2 for D (6 bases each). V was trimmed by 3 bases and J by 0 bases, leaving 19 bases between them. The germline gives CDR1 SQVTM, CDR2 ANQGSEA. This CDR3 region has 17 residues. CDR3 coding DNA: TGCAGCGTTGAGGTAGTGACTAGGGGGACTAGCACAGATACGCAGTATTTT. Protein sequence: CSVEVVTRGTSTDTQYF.

This clone has more than one count but fewer than ten. V usage is TRBV14 and J usage is TRBJ2-1; D possibly corresponds to TRBD1 (6 bases). CDR3 size: 16 residues. Germline V gene lookup returns CDR1 SGHDN and CDR2 FVKESK. The V and J ends lost 4 bases and 4 bases respectively, with 17 bases between them. The CDR3 region has the DNA TGTGCCAGCAGCCTCCAAATCGGGACATCATACAATGAGCAGTTCTTC. It encodes CASSLQIGTSYNEQFF.

V usage is TRBV11-2 and J usage is TRBJ2-3, with D uncertain. Germline CDR1 is SGHAT and CDR2 is FQNNGV. The CDR3 contains 14 residues. Trimming removed 5 bases from V and 1 base from J, with 10 bases in between. In nucleotides, the CDR3 is TGTGCCAGCAGCCCCCACCTGGGCACAGATACGCAGTATTTT. Amino acid sequence: CASSPHLGTDTQYF.

The rearrangement uses TRBV6-2 or TRBV6-3 and TRBJ2-7; no firm D call. Germline V gene data show CDR1 as MNHEY and CDR2 as SVGEGT. This CDR3 comprises 13 residues. V was trimmed by 5 bases and J by 1 base, leaving 9 bases between them. CDR3: CASSPAVSYEQYF. CDR3 bases: TGTGCCAGCAGTCCCGCGGTTTCCTACGAGCAGTACTTC.

V gene TRBV5-1 combines with J gene TRBJ2-1; D possibly matches TRBD1 or TRBD2 (6 bases each). V was cut by 7 bases and J by 0 bases, with 29 bases left in between. Germline lookup yields CDR1 SGHRS and CDR2 YFSETQ. The CDR3 totals 20 residues. As DNA, the CDR3 is TGCGCCAGCTTGGGGGGCGGGGAGGCCCGGTCGACTAGCTCCTACAATGAGCAGTTCTTC. Its protein product is CASLGGGEARSTSSYNEQFF.

V usage is TRBV18 and J usage is TRBJ2-7; 7 nucleotides agree with TRBD2. Trimming cost V 6 bases and J 4 bases; bases outside gene matches: 6. The length of the CDR3 is 13 residues. Germline lookup yields CDR1 KGHSH and CDR2 LQKENI. CDR3 region: CASSRERIYEQYF. CDR3 nucleotides: TGTGCCAGCTCGCGGGAGCGGATTTACGAGCAGTACTTC.

V gene TRBV5-4 combines with J gene TRBJ2-7; 13 positions agree with TRBD2. Germline V gives CDR1 SGHNT, CDR2 YYREEE (reference sequence). Unmatched junction bases numbered 2, after V lost 4 bases and J lost 1 base. The CDR3 consists of 15 residues. In DNA form, the CDR3 reads TGTGCCAGCAGCACTAGCGGGGGGGCGTCCTACGAGCAGTACTTC. This translates into CASSTSGGASYEQYF.

The rearrangement uses TRBV7-9 and TRBJ2-5; D not resolved. The V gene lost 6 bases and the J gene lost 3 bases, with 11 bases spanning the gap. The CDR3 spans 13 residues. Germline V lookup: CDR1 SEHNR, CDR2 FQNEAQ (reference sequence). CDR3 nucleotide sequence: TGTGCCAGCAGTGTACGGCCGGAAGAGACCCAGTACTTC. Amino acids: CASSVRPEETQYF.

This chain links TRBV19 with TRBJ1-2; D is uncertain. This CDR3 spans 15 amino acids. Germline V CDR1 and CDR2: LNHDA, SQIVND (reference sequence). Deletions cut 9 bases from V and 2 bases from J, with 19 bases between. The DNA of the CDR3 is TGTGCCAGCCATATTGGGCACAACTTAAACTATGGCTACACCTTC. It encodes CASHIGHNLNYGYTF.

The CDR3 sequence: CASSQGAGYSEKLFF. In DNA form, the CDR3 reads TGTGCCAGCAGCCAAGGTGCTGGGTATAGTGAAAAACTGTTTTTT. The chain links TRBV3-1 (or the pseudogene TRBV3-2) to TRBJ1-4; D remains unclear. This CDR3 comprises 15 residues. V was cut by 1 base and J by 7 bases, with 13 bases left in between. The germline V gene has CDR1 LGHDT and CDR2 YNNKEL (reference sequence).

Turning to this clone: Other nucleotide sequences in the sample specify the same CDR3. The chain couples TRBV21-1 to TRBJ1-3; no check of the table's D call, TRBD1, against the DNA was made. TRBV21-1 is labeled a pseudogene. This CDR3 contains 16 residues. The CDR3 protein is CASSKTGGNSGNTIYF. In DNA, the CDR3 is TGTGCCAGCAGCAAGACAGGAGGCAACTCTGGAAACACCATATATTTT.

This chain connects TRBV7-9 to TRBJ1-1; a possible D gene is TRBD1 (6 bases). The CDR3 is made up of 14 amino acids. Germline V gene sequence: CDR1 SEHNR, CDR2 FQNEAQ (reference sequence). The ends were cut back, 4 bases at V and 0 bases at J, with 9 bases in the middle. CDR3 nucleotide sequence: TGTGCCAGCAGCTGGGACAAATTGAACACTGAAGCTTTCTTT. It translates to CASSWDKLNTEAFF. The full variable domain, with the rest looked up from reference TRBV7-9 and TRBJ1-1, is DTGVSQNPRHKITKRGQNVTFRCDPISEHNRLYWYRQTLGQGPEFLTYFQNEAQLEKSRLLSDRFSAERPKGSFSTLEIQRTEQGDSAMYLCASSWDKLNTEAFFGQGTRLTVV.

The rearrangement uses TRBV3-1 (or the pseudogene TRBV3-2) and TRBJ1-1, with D possibly being TRBD1 (6 bases). The V end lost 4 bases, the J end lost 4 bases, and 16 bases lay between the germline ends. There are 15 residues in the CDR3. The germline V gene encodes CDR1 LGHDT and CDR2 YNNKEL (reference sequence). The DNA for the CDR3 is TGTGCCAGCAGCCGCCTCCCCCAGGGGTCCACTGAAGCTTTCTTT. Translating it yields CASSRLPQGSTEAFF.

CDR3 protein: CASSYTIGTELLNTEAFF. DNA for the CDR3: TGTGCCAGCAGTTACACTATCGGGACAGAGCTTCTGAACACTGAAGCTTTCTTT. The chain links TRBV6-2 or TRBV6-3 to TRBJ1-1; 7 nucleotides agree with TRBD1. The germline V gene has CDR1 MNHEY and CDR2 SVGEGT. The CDR3 length is 18 residues. The ends lost 2 bases at V and 0 bases at J; junction bases unmatched: 12.